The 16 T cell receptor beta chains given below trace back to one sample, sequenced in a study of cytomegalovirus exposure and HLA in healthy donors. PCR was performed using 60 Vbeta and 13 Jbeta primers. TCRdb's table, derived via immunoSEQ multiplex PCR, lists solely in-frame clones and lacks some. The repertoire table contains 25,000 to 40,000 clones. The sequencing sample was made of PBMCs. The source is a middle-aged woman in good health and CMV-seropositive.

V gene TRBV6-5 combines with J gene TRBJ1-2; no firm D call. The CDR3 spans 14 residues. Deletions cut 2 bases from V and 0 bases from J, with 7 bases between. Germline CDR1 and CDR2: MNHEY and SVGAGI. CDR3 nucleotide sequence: TGTGCCAGCAGTTACAGCGACCCTAACTATGGCTACACCTTC. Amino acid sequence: CASSYSDPNYGYTF.

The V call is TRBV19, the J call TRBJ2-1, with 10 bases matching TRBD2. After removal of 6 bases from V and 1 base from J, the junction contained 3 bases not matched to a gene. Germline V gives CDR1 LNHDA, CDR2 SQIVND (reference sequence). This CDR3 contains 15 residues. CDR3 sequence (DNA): TGTGCCAGTAGGACACTAGCGGGGTCCTACAATGAGCAGTTCTTC. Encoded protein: CASRTLAGSYNEQFF.

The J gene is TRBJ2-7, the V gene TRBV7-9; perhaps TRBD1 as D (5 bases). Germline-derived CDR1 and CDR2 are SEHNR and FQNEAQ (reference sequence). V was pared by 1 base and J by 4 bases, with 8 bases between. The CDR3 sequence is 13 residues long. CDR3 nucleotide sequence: TGTGCCAGCAGCTTAGACAGGTTATACGAGCAGTACTTC. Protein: CASSLDRLYEQYF.

CDR3 in DNA: TGCAGCGTAGGACAGGGCGGAGTGAACACTGAAGCTTTCTTT. Translating it yields CSVGQGGVNTEAFF. The chain links TRBV29-1 to TRBJ1-1; 8 bases align to TRBD1. Germline CDR1 reads SQVTM; CDR2 reads ANQGSEA. V was pared by 6 bases and J by 0 bases, with 6 bases of the junction left unmatched. CDR3 length: 14 amino acids.

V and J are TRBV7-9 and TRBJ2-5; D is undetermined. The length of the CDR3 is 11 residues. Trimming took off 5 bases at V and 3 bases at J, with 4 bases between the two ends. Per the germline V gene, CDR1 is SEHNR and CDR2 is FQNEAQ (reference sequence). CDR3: CASSVKETQYF. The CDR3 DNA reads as TGTGCCAGCAGCGTAAAAGAGACCCAGTACTTC.

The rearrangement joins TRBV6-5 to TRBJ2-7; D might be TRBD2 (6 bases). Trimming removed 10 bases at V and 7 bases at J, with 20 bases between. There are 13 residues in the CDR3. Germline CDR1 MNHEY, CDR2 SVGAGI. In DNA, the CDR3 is TGTGCCACCGAGGGTGGGAGGTCTGGGGAGCAGTACTTC. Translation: CATEGGRSGEQYF.

The DNA of the CDR3 is TGTGCCCACCCCACCGGGGGATTAAGGGGTGAGCAGTTCTTC. Translating it yields CAHPTGGLRGEQFF. V is TRBV11-2 and J is TRBJ2-1; a weak D match, TRBD2 (6 bases). The CDR3 is 14 amino acids. The V gene lost 11 bases and the J gene lost 9 bases, with 23 bases spanning the gap. The V gene's germline CDR1 is SGHAT and CDR2 FQNNGV.

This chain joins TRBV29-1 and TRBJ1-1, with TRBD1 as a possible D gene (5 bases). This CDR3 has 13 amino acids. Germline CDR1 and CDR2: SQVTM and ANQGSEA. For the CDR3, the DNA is TGCAGTACAAGGGGTCCGTTGAACACTGAAGCTTTCTTT. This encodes CSTRGPLNTEAFF.

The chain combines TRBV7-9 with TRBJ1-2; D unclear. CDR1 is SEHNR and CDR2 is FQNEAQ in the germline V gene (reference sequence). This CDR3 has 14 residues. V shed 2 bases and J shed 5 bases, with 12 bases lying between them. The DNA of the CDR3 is TGTGCCAGCAGCTTATTTGAGGGAAGTTATGGCTACACCTTC. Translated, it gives CASSLFEGSYGYTF. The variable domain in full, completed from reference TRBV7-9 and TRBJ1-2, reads DTGVSQNPRHKITKRGQNVTFRCDPISEHNRLYWYRQTLGQGPEFLTYFQNEAQLEKSRLLSDRFSAERPKGSFSTLEIQRTEQGDSAMYLCASSLFEGSYGYTFGSGTRLTVV.

CDR3 sequence: CASSPAADNPYEQYF. CDR3 nucleotides: TGTGCCAGCTCACCAGCGGCAGATAACCCCTACGAGCAGTACTTC. This chain joins TRBV18 and TRBJ2-7; D ambiguous. The CDR3 consists of 15 residues. Trimming shortened V by 2 bases and J by 2 bases, and 13 bases separated the two germline ends. Germline CDR1 reads KGHSH; CDR2 reads LQKENI.

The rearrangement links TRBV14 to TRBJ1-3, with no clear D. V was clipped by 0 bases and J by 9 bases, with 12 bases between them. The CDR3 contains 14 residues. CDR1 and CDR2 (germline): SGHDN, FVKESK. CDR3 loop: CASSQELGVGTIYF. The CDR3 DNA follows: TGTGCCAGCAGCCAAGAATTAGGAGTCGGCACCATATATTTT.

Here the CDR3 DNA reads TGTGCCAGCAGCGGGGGCTTGGGGAACGACTATGGCTACACCTTC. It specifies CASSGGLGNDYGYTF. The V and J genes are TRBV7-6 and TRBJ1-2; tentative D call: TRBD1 (6 bases). Deletions cut 5 bases from V and 3 bases from J, with 16 bases between. Germline-derived CDR1 and CDR2 are SGHVS and FNYEAQ. This CDR3 has 15 amino acids.

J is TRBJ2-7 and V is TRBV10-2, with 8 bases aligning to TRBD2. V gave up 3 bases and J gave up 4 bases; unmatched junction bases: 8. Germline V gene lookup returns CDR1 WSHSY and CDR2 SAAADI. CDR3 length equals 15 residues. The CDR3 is CASSDTGGPDYEQYF. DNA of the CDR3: TGCGCCAGCAGTGACACGGGAGGGCCCGATTACGAGCAGTACTTC.

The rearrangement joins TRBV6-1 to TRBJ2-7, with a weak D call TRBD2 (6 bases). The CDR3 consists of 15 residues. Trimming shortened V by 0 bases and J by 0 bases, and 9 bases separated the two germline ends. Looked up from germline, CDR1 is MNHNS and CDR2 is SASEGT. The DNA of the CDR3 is TGTGCCAGCAGTGAAGCTCCGGGACTCTCCTACGAGCAGTACTTC. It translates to CASSEAPGLSYEQYF.

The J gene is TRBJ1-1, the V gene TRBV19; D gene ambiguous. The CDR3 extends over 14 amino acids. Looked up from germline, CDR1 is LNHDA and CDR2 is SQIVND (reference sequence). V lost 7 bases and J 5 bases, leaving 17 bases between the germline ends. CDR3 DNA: TGTGCCAGTATGAGGGCCGCCGGCGGGACTGAAGCTTTCTTT. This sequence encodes CASMRAAGGTEAFF.

In DNA, the CDR3 is TGTGCCTCCCAGGAGGGGAGAGGAGATGAGCAGTTCTTC. This translates into CASQEGRGDEQFF. The rearrangement uses TRBV28 and TRBJ2-1, with TRBD2 as a possible D gene (6 bases). This CDR3 has 13 amino acids. Germline V gene sequence: CDR1 MDHEN, CDR2 SYDVKM. V lost 11 bases, J lost 8 bases, and 19 bases lay in between. The full variable domain, in which reference TRBV28 and TRBJ2-1 provide the parts outside the CDR3, is DVKVTQSSRYLVKRTGEKVFLECVQDMDHENMFWYRQDPGLGLRLIYFSYDVKMKEKGDIPEGYSVSREKKERFSLILESASTNQTSMYLCASQEGRGDEQFFGPGTRLTVL.